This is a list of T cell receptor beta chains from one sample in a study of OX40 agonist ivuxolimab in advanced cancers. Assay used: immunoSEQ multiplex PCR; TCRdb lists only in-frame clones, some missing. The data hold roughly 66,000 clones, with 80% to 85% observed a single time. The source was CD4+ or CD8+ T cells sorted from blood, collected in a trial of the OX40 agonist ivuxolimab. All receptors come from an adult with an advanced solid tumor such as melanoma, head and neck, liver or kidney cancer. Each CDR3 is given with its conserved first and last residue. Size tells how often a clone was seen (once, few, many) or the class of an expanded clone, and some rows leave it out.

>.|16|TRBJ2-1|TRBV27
CASSFPTPSSYNEQFF
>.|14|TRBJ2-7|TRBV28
CASRKTHGSYEQYF
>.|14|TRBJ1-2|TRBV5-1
CASGENRANYGYTF
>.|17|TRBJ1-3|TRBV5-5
CASSLGGTASSGNTIYF
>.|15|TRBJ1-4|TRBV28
CASRPRVAPNEKLFF
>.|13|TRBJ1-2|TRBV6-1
CASIIGPRGGYTF
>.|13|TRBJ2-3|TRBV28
CASRNFTAYTQYF
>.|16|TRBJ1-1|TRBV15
CATSRPSSPGGTEAFF
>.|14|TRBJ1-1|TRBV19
CASSIAVGSTEAFF
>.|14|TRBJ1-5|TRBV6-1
CASSEGLWGQPQHF
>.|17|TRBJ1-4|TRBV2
CASSEGDSWATNEKLFF
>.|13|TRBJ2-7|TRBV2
CASGGTGSYEQYF
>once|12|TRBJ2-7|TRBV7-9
CASSSGQRGQYF
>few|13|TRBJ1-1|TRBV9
CASSPGHNYQAFF
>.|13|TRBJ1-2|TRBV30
CAWSRPGNYGYTF
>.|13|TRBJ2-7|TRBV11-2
CASSLLLAGEQYF
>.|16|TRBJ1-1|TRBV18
CASSRSLGGVNTEAFF
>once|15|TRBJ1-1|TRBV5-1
CASSLNGGTNTEAFF
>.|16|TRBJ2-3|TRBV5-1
CASSSYRGVGTDTQYF
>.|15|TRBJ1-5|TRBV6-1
CASSVDALSNQPQHF
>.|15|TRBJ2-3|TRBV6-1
CASSPRGISGPTQYF
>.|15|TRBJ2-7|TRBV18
CASSRAGGSADEQYF
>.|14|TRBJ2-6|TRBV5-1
CASSLNFGANVLTF
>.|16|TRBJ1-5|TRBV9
CASSVGTGNSNQPQHF
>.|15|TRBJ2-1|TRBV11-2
CASSLDPGSYNEQFF
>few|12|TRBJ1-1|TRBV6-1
CASSEGWVEAFF
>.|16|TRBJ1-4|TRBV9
CASSLRGGGPNEKLFF
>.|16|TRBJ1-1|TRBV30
CAWSSPAGTGSSEAFF
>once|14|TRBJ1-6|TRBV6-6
CASSSDPNNSPLHF
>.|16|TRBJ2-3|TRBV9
CASSVGISVGTDTQYF
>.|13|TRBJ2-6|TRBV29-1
CSVWDGRANVLTF
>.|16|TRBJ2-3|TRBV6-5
CASSYSFQGRTDTQYF
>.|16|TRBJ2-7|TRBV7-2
CASSLAEGTATYEQYF
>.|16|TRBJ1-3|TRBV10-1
CASSESGRFSGNTIYF
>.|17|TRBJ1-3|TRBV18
CASSSRDRPFSGNTIYF
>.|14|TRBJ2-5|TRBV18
CASSLVAGEETQYF
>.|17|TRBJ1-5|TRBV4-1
CASSQEIQGWLGQPQHF
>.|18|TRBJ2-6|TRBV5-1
CASSPPGTPSTGANVLTF
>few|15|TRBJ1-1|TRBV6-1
CASSEGQGAGSVAFF
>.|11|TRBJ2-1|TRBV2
CASMPYNEQFF
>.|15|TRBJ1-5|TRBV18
CASSQDRGRNQPQHF
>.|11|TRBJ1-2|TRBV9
CASSRANGYTF
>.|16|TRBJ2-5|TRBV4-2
CASSQARTSGPFDQYF
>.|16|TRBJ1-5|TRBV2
CASSGTGRRGNQPQHF
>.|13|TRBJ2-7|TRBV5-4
CASSRDRLYEQYF
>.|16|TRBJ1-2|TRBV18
CASSPMGGTGDYGYTF
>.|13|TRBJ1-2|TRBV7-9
CASSLKLGAGYTF
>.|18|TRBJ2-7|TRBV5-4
CASSSATTGTSGSRRQYF
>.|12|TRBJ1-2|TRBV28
CASSSGHYGYTF
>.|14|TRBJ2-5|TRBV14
CASSLGRGGETQYF
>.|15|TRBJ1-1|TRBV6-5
CASSYSGLGRPEAFF
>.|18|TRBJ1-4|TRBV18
CASSPRGGGHATNEKLFF
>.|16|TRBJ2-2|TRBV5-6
CASSFRGLAVPGELFF
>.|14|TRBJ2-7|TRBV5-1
CASSLSPGAREQYF
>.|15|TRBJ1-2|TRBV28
CASSPVEFSGYGYTF
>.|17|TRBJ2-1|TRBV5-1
CASSHRTGRGGDNEQFF
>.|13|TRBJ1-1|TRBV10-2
CASRGPGNTEAFF
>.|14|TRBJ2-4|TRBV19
CASSIGQSWDIQYF